These T cell receptor beta chains were read from a single sample in a study of siplizumab effects on memory and regulatory T cells. Using immunoSEQ multiplex PCR, the repertoire was profiled, and TCRdb retains in-frame clones only, with some absent. The table shows more than 95,000 clones, with less than 95% occurring only once. Sequences were obtained from non-Treg CD4+ T cells sorted from blood. The receptors come from a human donor in good health. CDR3s include the opening cysteine and the closing phenylalanine or tryptophan.

cdr3_aa	cdr3_length	v_call	j_call
CASSKSTSRSSGETQYF	17	TRBV11-2	TRBJ2-5
CASSLRGVDQPQHF	14	TRBV5-5	TRBJ1-5
CASSYSTSGSYEQYF	15	TRBV6-5	TRBJ2-7
CASSWWAANTEAFF	14	TRBV7-2	TRBJ1-1
CASSPAWANTEAFF	14	TRBV18	TRBJ1-1
CASSLLDSPLHF	12	TRBV28	TRBJ1-6
CASSLYSGPSRADTQYF	17	TRBV5-6	TRBJ2-3
CASSFYRETGELFF	14	TRBV5-1	TRBJ2-2
CASSIRTPTGQNTEAFF	17	TRBV21-1	TRBJ1-1
CASSLEAGWDTQYF	14	TRBV5-1	TRBJ2-3
CASSLDNEQFF	11	TRBV5-8	TRBJ2-1
CASSLKSTTGGTEAFF	16	TRBV7-9	TRBJ1-1
CASSQVNGSPLHF	13	TRBV5-4	TRBJ1-6
CASRNLRSGLAKNIQYF	17	TRBV19	TRBJ2-4
CASSYRAGEGYEQYF	15	TRBV7-2	TRBJ2-7